These 13 T cell receptor beta chains share one sample of origin, sequenced in a study of radiotherapy plus CTLA-4 blockade in lung cancer. The repertoire was sequenced with immunoSEQ multiplex PCR; TCRdb's copy has only in-frame clones and lacks some. Of 53,000 or so clones listed, roughly 88% were seen once; the top ten hold less than 9%. The input for sequencing was peripheral blood, taken from a patient treated with radiotherapy plus ipilimumab. Receptors originate from a human donor with non-small cell lung cancer whose response to radiotherapy plus ipilimumab could not be evaluated.

The chain uses TRBV15 and TRBJ2-7; D ambiguous. The CDR3 contains 13 residues. The germline gives CDR1 LNHNV, CDR2 YYDKDF (reference sequence). The V end was cut by 1 base, the J end by 2 bases, with 6 bases between. The CDR3 loop reads CATSRGPTYEQYF. The CDR3 bases are TGTGCCACCAGCAGAGGGCCCACCTACGAGCAGTACTTC.

This CDR3 is CASSRASGGNTDTQYF. DNA of the CDR3: TGTGCCAGTAGTCGGGCTAGCGGGGGTAACACAGATACGCAGTATTTT. The chain recombines TRBV19 with TRBJ2-3, with TRBD2 matching over 10 bases. Losses at the gene ends were 5 bases for V and 2 bases for J; bases not matched to a gene: 7. CDR1 is LNHDA, CDR2 SQIVND, per germline (reference sequence). The CDR3 loop spans 16 amino acids.

The rearrangement joins TRBV23-1 to TRBJ2-5, with TRBD1 as a possible D gene (6 bases). The J call may be wrong; the DNA end is better matched by TRBJ2-7. TRBV23-1 is an ORF, and what it does is uncertain. This CDR3 is built from 16 residues. The CDR3 DNA is TGCGCCAGCAGTCAATCGTCAGGACAGACCTCCTACGAGCAGTACTTC. As protein: CASSQSSGQTSYEQYF.

This chain links TRBV5-1 with TRBJ2-5, with TRBD2 as a possible D gene (6 bases). With 0 bases removed from V and 2 bases from J, the gap between germline ends came to 11 bases. This CDR3 region has 15 residues. Looked up from germline, CDR1 is SGHRS and CDR2 is YFSETQ. The CDR3 DNA reads TGCGCCAGCAGCTTGGGTGTGGGACTGCAAGAGACCCAGTACTTC. Encoded protein: CASSLGVGLQETQYF.

This clone came up a few times. J is TRBJ1-2 and V is TRBV4-3; 10 bases match TRBD1. Losses at the gene ends were 0 bases for V and 8 bases for J; bases not matched to a gene: 6. There are 15 residues in the CDR3. CDR1 and CDR2 (germline): LGHNA, YSLEER. For the CDR3, the DNA is TGCGCCAGCAGCCAAGATCACGGACAGGGGGACGGCTACACCTTC. It specifies CASSQDHGQGDGYTF.

V and J are TRBV15 and TRBJ2-3; D is perhaps TRBD1 (5 bases). Germline CDR1 and CDR2: LNHNV and YYDKDF (reference sequence). This CDR3 region has 16 residues. Trimming left V 7 bases short and J 1 base short, with 18 bases between. The CDR3 loop reads CATTPAPGLGTDTQYF. CDR3 DNA sequence: TGTGCCACCACCCCCGCCCCAGGGCTTGGCACAGATACGCAGTATTTT.

The genes are TRBV5-1 and TRBJ1-2, with D possibly matching TRBD1 (6 bases). Trimming took 4 bases from V and 8 from J, leaving 15 bases between them. In germline, CDR1 is SGHRS, CDR2 YFSETQ. The CDR3 totals 13 residues. The CDR3 DNA sequence: TGCGCCAGCAGCCTTTCTACCAGGGGCGGCTACACCTTC. This gives the protein CASSLSTRGGYTF.

The V call is TRBV7-2, the J call TRBJ2-5; 7 bases match TRBD2. The CDR3 contains 15 residues. Trimming cost V 1 base and J 2 bases; bases outside gene matches: 4. Per germline, CDR1 SGHTA and CDR2 FQGNSA. The CDR3 loop is CASSLGSSGQETQYF. Here the CDR3 DNA reads TGTGCCAGCAGCTTAGGGTCTAGCGGACAAGAGACCCAGTACTTC.

This rearrangement joins TRBV25-1 to TRBJ1-1; D is undetermined. Germline CDR1 reads MGHDK; CDR2 reads SYGVNS. This CDR3 comprises 14 residues. V gave up 1 base and J gave up 3 bases, with 9 bases separating them. The DNA of the CDR3 is TGTGCCAGCAGTGAATTCGGCGGCTACACTGAAGCTTTCTTT. Amino acid sequence: CASSEFGGYTEAFF.

The rearrangement joins TRBV14 to TRBJ2-1; D not resolved. The germline V gene has CDR1 SGHDN and CDR2 FVKESK. CDR3 length: 11 residues. The V end was cut by 4 bases, the J end by 6 bases, with 4 bases between. This CDR3 reads CASSRSNEQFF. CDR3 coding DNA: TGTGCCAGCAGCCGGAGCAATGAGCAGTTCTTC.

This clone is a singleton in its sample. The chain links TRBV19 to TRBJ2-1, with TRBD1 matching over 9 bases. V dropped 6 bases and J dropped 4; count of bases not matched to a gene: 10. This CDR3 region has 16 residues. Germline CDR1 reads LNHDA; CDR2 reads SQIVND (reference sequence). This chain's CDR3 is CASSATTGGPYNEQFF. The CDR3 nucleotides are TGTGCCAGTAGCGCAACAACAGGGGGCCCGTACAATGAGCAGTTCTTC.

The chain has TRBV6-1 and TRBJ2-1; possibly TRBD2 for D (5 bases). The CDR3 is 12 residues long. Trimming took 4 bases from V and 6 from J, leaving 7 bases between them. Germline lookup yields CDR1 MNHNS and CDR2 SASEGT. In DNA, the CDR3 is TGTGCCAGCAGTGTTAGCGTCAATGAGCAGTTCTTC. Encoded protein: CASSVSVNEQFF.

The rearrangement joins TRBV6-1 to TRBJ2-4; D is perhaps TRBD2 (5 bases). V gave up 4 bases and J gave up 9 bases, with 19 bases separating them. Germline CDR1 reads MNHNS; CDR2 reads SASEGT. The CDR3 totals 15 residues. This CDR3 reads CASSAPAVGGRIQYF. CDR3 DNA: TGTGCCAGCAGTGCCCCGGCGGTGGGCGGGCGCATTCAGTACTTC.